The T cell receptor beta chain under discussion was sequenced for a study of blood T cells in healthy people across ages. As for the study in general: For every two T cells, template switching captured about one barcoded beta molecule.

Turning to this clonotype: Its cognate antigen is unknown.

Each donor supplied approximately 10 milliliters of peripheral blood. With a J-beta primer mix and a sample-barcoded 5' primer, a second PCR ran roughly 6 to 11 cycles. At least 2.5 million CDR3-containing paired-end reads were obtained per sample. TCRdb re-called the 5' RACE reads with MiXCR, one entry per CDR3 protein. The sample has about 580,000 distinct CDR3 sequences; around half are singletons. Overall study results and limits: Roughly linear declines in TCR beta diversity per million T cells occurred with age.

The CDR3 is 17 amino acids. The V gene's germline CDR1 is SGHAT and CDR2 FQNNGV. V was clipped by 1 base and J by 2 bases, with 17 bases between them. The V call is TRBV11-2, the J call TRBJ1-1; TRBD1 is a possible D gene (6 bases). Sequenced sample: blood. The sequence was obtained from an elderly man in good health. The CDR3 spells CASSLAKNRVSNTEAFF. CDR3 coding DNA: TGTGCCAGCAGCTTAGCGAAAAACAGGGTAAGCAACACTGAAGCTTTCTTT.